These 8 T cell receptor beta chains were sequenced from one sample in a study of cytomegalovirus exposure and HLA in healthy donors. The PCR ran on 60 Vbeta and 13 Jbeta primers. Profiling relied on immunoSEQ multiplex PCR, and the TCRdb table lists in-frame clones only, not all of them. The sample has more than 150,000 clones, about 86% seen once. The sequencing sample was made of PBMCs. The receptors come from a woman under 40 in good health and CMV-seronegative.

This chain connects TRBV19 to TRBJ2-2; D is possibly TRBD1 (7 bases). Trimming took off 1 base at V and 3 bases at J, with 9 bases between the two ends. Germline V gene sequence: CDR1 LNHDA, CDR2 SQIVND (reference sequence). CDR3 length equals 15 residues. The CDR3 sequence: CASSIGGTDTGELFF. CDR3 nucleotides: TGTGCCAGTAGTATAGGCGGGACAGACACCGGGGAGCTGTTTTTT.

The V and J genes are TRBV2 and TRBJ2-4; D perhaps matches TRBD1 (6 bases). The CDR3 has 16 residues. The germline gives CDR1 SNHLY, CDR2 FYNNEI. Deletions cut 5 bases from V and 6 bases from J, with 20 bases between. The CDR3 spells CASSHTQGHAGNIQYF. CDR3 sequence (DNA): TGTGCCAGCAGTCACACCCAGGGGCATGCTGGAAACATTCAGTACTTC.

This chain joins TRBV19 and TRBJ1-2; TRBD1 matches 8 bases. V shed 6 bases, J shed 8 bases, and the junction held 8 bases outside the gene matches. Germline V CDR1 and CDR2: LNHDA, SQIVND (reference sequence). This CDR3 has 13 residues. CDR3 sequence reads: CASSDRGLGGYTF. CDR3 nucleotide sequence: TGTGCCAGTAGCGACAGGGGACTCGGGGGCTACACCTTC.

This clone has a single count. This sequence joins TRBV19 and TRBJ2-1; 9 bases are a match to TRBD2. Germline loops: CDR1 LNHDA, CDR2 SQIVND (reference sequence). The CDR3 consists of 16 residues. V shed 0 bases, J shed 1 base, and the junction held 1 base outside the gene matches. This CDR3 is CASSIEAGGSYNEQFF. The CDR3 DNA sequence: TGTGCCAGTAGTATAGAAGCGGGAGGATCCTACAATGAGCAGTTCTTC. Filled out from reference TRBV19 and TRBJ2-1, the complete variable domain reads DGGITQSPKYLFRKEGQNVTLSCEQNLNHDAMYWYRQDPGQGLRLIYYSQIVNDFQKGDIAEGYSVSREKKESFPLTVTSAQKNPTAFYLCASSIEAGGSYNEQFFGPGTRLTVL.

The table lists this clone with a few counts. The chain combines TRBV19 with TRBJ1-1; tentative D call: TRBD1 (5 bases). The germline gives CDR1 LNHDA, CDR2 SQIVND (reference sequence). V was shortened by 2 bases and J by 5 bases, with 12 bases between the two germline ends. The CDR3 totals 14 residues. The CDR3 loop is CASSIRQGGTEAFF. CDR3 DNA: TGTGCCAGTAGTATACGGCAGGGTGGGACTGAAGCTTTCTTT.

This clone came up a few times. The rearrangement uses TRBV6-5 and TRBJ2-7; D gene unclear. Per germline, CDR1 MNHEY and CDR2 SVGAGI. V was cut by 0 bases and J by 1 base, with 7 bases left in between. The CDR3 extends over 14 amino acids. This CDR3 reads CASSYSYRSYEQYF. CDR3 DNA: TGTGCCAGCAGTTACTCGTACAGATCCTACGAGCAGTACTTC.

In its sample, this clone was seen a few times. V and J are TRBV6-6 and TRBJ2-3, with 12 bases fitting TRBD2. The CDR3 has 15 amino acids. J lost 4 bases, V lost 8 bases, and 7 bases had no gene match. In germline, CDR1 is MNHNY, CDR2 SVGAGI (reference sequence). DNA of the CDR3: TGTGCCAGCTTTGGGCTAGCGGGAGGGCCAGATACGCAGTATTTT. This sequence encodes CASFGLAGGPDTQYF.

V gene TRBV5-6 combines with J gene TRBJ1-3, with 8 positions matching TRBD1. The CDR3 runs 16 residues. V lost 5 bases, J lost 1 base, and 8 bases stayed unmatched. CDR1 and CDR2 (germline): SGHDT, YYEEEE. The CDR3 loop reads CASSRQGLVSGNTIYF. The CDR3, as DNA: TGTGCCAGCAGTCGACAGGGGCTCGTTTCTGGAAACACCATATATTTT.